The 6 T cell receptor beta chains given below trace back to one sample, sequenced in a study of blood T cells in healthy people across ages. The second PCR ran about 6 to 12 cycles with a sample-barcoded 5' primer and J-beta primers. TCRdb reprocessed the 5' RACE reads via MiXCR and lists one record per CDR3 protein. The table lists around 1,800,000 distinct CDR3 sequences, roughly two fifths of them singletons, with 23% in the top ten. Sample: blood. These receptors all stem from a human donor in good health.

In this sample, this clonotype turned up a few times. The chain is built from TRBV5-1 and TRBJ2-1; D is perhaps TRBD2 (6 bases). The germline CDR1 and CDR2 sequences are SGHRS and YFSETQ. The CDR3 loop spans 17 amino acids. Trimming left V 0 bases short and J 0 bases short, with 13 bases between. This CDR3 is CASSLVGGDLSYNEQFF. In nucleotides, the CDR3 is TGCGCCAGCAGCTTGGTCGGGGGAGACCTCTCCTACAATGAGCAGTTCTTC.

J is TRBJ2-5 and V is TRBV4-1; 13 nucleotides line up with TRBD2. Germline V gene data show CDR1 as MGHRA and CDR2 as YSYEKL. The CDR3 runs 16 residues. V dropped 2 bases and J dropped 6; count of bases not matched to a gene: 6. The CDR3, as DNA: TGCGCCAGCAGCCAAACTAGCGGGGGGGCCGCGAAGACCCAGTACTTC. Its protein is CASSQTSGGAAKTQYF.

The V gene is TRBV7-2, the J gene TRBJ2-5, with D hard to call. The germline V gene has CDR1 SGHTA and CDR2 FQGNSA. Trimming removed 7 bases from V and 2 bases from J, with 11 bases in between. This CDR3 has 13 amino acids. The CDR3 here is CASNSSRQETQYF. The CDR3 bases are TGTGCCAGCAACTCTTCTCGGCAAGAGACCCAGTACTTC. The full variable domain, its missing parts supplied by reference TRBV7-2 and TRBJ2-5, is GAGVSQSPSNKVTEKGKDVELRCDPISGHTALYWYRQSLGQGLEFLIYFQGNSAPDKSGLPSDRFSAERTGGSVSTLTIQRTQQEDSAVYLCASNSSRQETQYFGPGTRLLVL.

This chain links TRBV5-1 with TRBJ1-2; possible D gene TRBD1, 5 bases. The CDR3 is made up of 16 amino acids. The V end lost 3 bases, the J end lost 0 bases, and 15 bases lay between the germline ends. Germline V gene lookup returns CDR1 SGHRS and CDR2 YFSETQ. In nucleotides, the CDR3 is TGCGCCAGCAGCTGGGGGACCGACAGTCCTAACTATGGCTACACCTTC. As protein: CASSWGTDSPNYGYTF.

This clonotype was seen a handful of times. The chain combines TRBV7-9 with TRBJ2-1; 7 bases are a match to TRBD1. V shed 1 base and J 7 bases; nucleotides not matched to a gene: 10. The V gene's germline CDR1 is SEHNR and CDR2 FQNEAQ (reference sequence). The CDR3 covers 16 residues. Written as DNA, the CDR3 is TGTGCCAGCAGCTTAGGATCCGCAGGGGGTGAAAATGAGCAGTTCTTC. Translating gives CASSLGSAGGENEQFF.

This clonotype was observed many times. This sequence joins TRBV6-5 and TRBJ2-7; 11 bases are shared with TRBD2. CDR1 is MNHEY, CDR2 SVGAGI, per germline. Unmatched junction bases numbered 7, after V lost 4 bases and J lost 2 bases. This CDR3 contains 16 residues. As DNA, the CDR3 is TGTGCCAGCAGTTCTCAGACTAGCGGGGCTCCCTACGAGCAGTACTTC. Residues: CASSSQTSGAPYEQYF.